Listed below are T cell receptor beta chains from one sample, sequenced in a study of blood T cell repertoires in COVID-19. Produced via immunoSEQ multiplex PCR; TCRdb's table is partial and in-frame only. The data contain roughly 200,000 clones, roughly nine tenths of them singletons. Specimen: PBMCs or T cells enriched from blood (not recorded which). The receptor source for this set is a woman between 40 and 50 years old in a cohort exposed to, infected with or recovered from COVID-19 (not recorded which). Both conserved end residues are part of each CDR3. The D gene is left open where the match is weak. For some rows the clone size is stated as once, few or many, or as a class when expanded; others skip it.

TRBV4-1	.	TRBJ1-3	.	TGCGCCAGCAGGAAGACAGACTCTGGAAACACCATATATTTT	CASRKTDSGNTIYF
TRBV29-1	.	TRBJ1-1	.	TGCAGCGTTGATCTGGCAGAGAACACTGAAGCTTTCTTT	CSVDLAENTEAFF
TRBV3-1/TRBV3-2	.	TRBJ1-4	.	TGTGCCAGCAGCCTCGGGACATACGCGGGAAAACTGTTTTTT	CASSLGTYAGKLFF
TRBV25-1	.	TRBJ2-1	.	TGTGCCAGCCTCCTGGGGGGGCGGAACAACTACAATGAGCAGTTCTTC	CASLLGGRNNYNEQFF
TRBV9	.	TRBJ2-5	TRBD2	TGTGCCAGCAGCCCCCGGACTAGCGGGACAGAGACCCAGTACTTC	CASSPRTSGTETQYF
TRBV28	few	TRBJ2-1	TRBD2	TGTGCCAGCAGCCCTCTCGCGGGAGGTACCTACAATGAGCAGTTCTTC	CASSPLAGGTYNEQFF
TRBV25-1	.	TRBJ2-1	TRBD1	TGTGCCAGCAGCCCGGGACAGGCTATCAATGAGCAGTTCTTC	CASSPGQAINEQFF
TRBV7-2	.	TRBJ1-3	.	TGTGCCAGCAGCTTAGCGGGGACGGACAGCGCTAACTCTGGAAACACCATATATTTT	CASSLAGTDSANSGNTIYF
TRBV5-4	.	TRBJ2-3	.	TGTGCCTCATCTGCGGGGTTCGAAGATACGCAGTATTTT	CASSAGFEDTQYF
TRBV7-2	.	TRBJ1-2	.	TGTGCCAGCAGTCCGGGGGGCGACCCCCGCACCTTC	CASSPGGDPRTF
TRBV9	.	TRBJ2-7	TRBD2	TGTGCCAGCAGCGTAGTAGGAGGCAGCGGGAGATACGAGCAGTACTTC	CASSVVGGSGRYEQYF
TRBV4-1	few	TRBJ2-4	TRBD2	TGCGCCAGCAGCCCGGGACTAGCGGACTTGATGCGTCGAAAAAACATTCAGTACTTC	CASSPGLADLMRRKNIQYF